The 27 T cell receptor beta chains given below trace back to one sample, sequenced in a study of shared T cell receptors in the human thymus (dated by TCRdb to 2020 to 2023). Library preparation employed the immunoSEQ multiplex PCR assay. As stored in TCRdb, this immuneACCESS dataset retains in-frame rearrangements with V and J assigned. A fraction of the clones does not appear; measured against another copy, unresolved V genes explain less than half of the discrepancy, and the remainder lacks a known reason. The sample contains some 660,000 clones, around 87% of them found a single time. The ten largest clones take up just under 0.0095% of the sample. This sample also belongs to another study, concerning human thymus T cells.

What was sequenced was thymocytes. All receptors come from a boy less than two years old with a congenital heart defect. Donor details come from another sample of the same person, matched by shared clones.

A remark on this clone: At one end, the junction sequence differs from germline, possibly due to a read error. The chain uses TRBV7-7 and TRBJ2-1; the match to TRBD2 covers 13 bases. This CDR3 comprises 17 residues. Germline V gene data show CDR1 as SSHAT and CDR2 as FNYEAQ (reference sequence). The CDR3 here is CASSSEGGLAGTYEQFF. CDR3 nucleotides: TGTGCTAGCAGCTCAGAGGGGGGACTAGCGGGGACCTATGAGCAGTTCTTC.

V and J are TRBV2 and TRBJ2-3; 8 bases fit TRBD1. The CDR3 contains 13 residues. Trimming cost V 6 bases and J 4 bases; bases outside gene matches: 3. CDR1 is SNHLY and CDR2 is FYNNEI in the germline V gene. The CDR3 DNA is TGTGCCAGCAGCGGGACAGGACCAGATACGCAGTATTTT. It encodes CASSGTGPDTQYF.

This chain joins TRBV6-5 and TRBJ2-5, with 11 bases that match TRBD2. CDR1 is MNHEY, CDR2 SVGAGI, per germline. This CDR3 region has 16 residues. J gave up 3 bases and V 6 bases, and 9 bases lay outside the gene matches. Here the CDR3 DNA reads TGTGCCAGCAGATACCCTAGCGGGAGGTTGGAAGAGACCCAGTACTTC. Protein: CASRYPSGRLEETQYF.

The gene calls are TRBV28 and TRBJ2-1, with no clear D. Germline loops: CDR1 MDHEN, CDR2 SYDVKM. Trimming shortened V by 5 bases and J by 6 bases, and 8 bases separated the two germline ends. This CDR3 is built from 12 residues. The CDR3 region is CASSPFSNEQFF. Here the CDR3 DNA reads TGTGCCAGCAGTCCCTTCTCCAATGAGCAGTTCTTC.

The V and J genes are TRBV7-9 and TRBJ2-7; the D gene is possibly TRBD2 (6 bases). The CDR3 runs to 15 residues. Germline V CDR1 and CDR2: SEHNR, FQNEAQ (reference sequence). Trimming left V 6 bases short and J 6 bases short, with 21 bases between. The CDR3 region is CASSPRDFPTREQYF. The CDR3 nucleotides read TGTGCCAGCAGTCCCCGGGACTTCCCGACCCGCGAGCAGTACTTC.

The rearrangement joins TRBV4-3 to TRBJ1-1, with D possibly TRBD1 on 5 matching bases. CDR1 and CDR2 from the germline V gene are LGHNA and YSLEER. The length of the CDR3 is 15 residues. V lost 8 bases, J lost 2 bases, and 18 bases lay in between. Here the CDR3 DNA reads TGCGCCAGCCGACGACGGGGAGGGGATAACACTGAAGCTTTCTTT. This sequence encodes CASRRRGGDNTEAFF.

The rearrangement links TRBV27 to TRBJ2-1; 10 nucleotides agree with TRBD2. This CDR3 contains 16 residues. Trimming took 4 bases from V and 5 from J; bases not matched to a gene: 8. The germline CDR1 and CDR2 sequences are MNHEY and SMNVEV (reference sequence). The DNA of the CDR3 is TGTGCCAGCAGTTCCTCGGGACTAGCGCGAAACAATGAGCAGTTCTTC. Its translation: CASSSSGLARNNEQFF.

V is TRBV4-3 and J is TRBJ1-4; D possibly corresponds to TRBD1 (6 bases). Between the trimmed V and J ends, which lost 3 bases and 5 bases, there was a span of 10 bases. The germline CDR1 and CDR2 sequences are LGHNA and YSLEER. This CDR3 comprises 14 residues. CDR3 protein: CASSQADRNEKLFF. The CDR3 DNA reads as TGCGCCAGCAGCCAGGCAGACAGGAATGAAAAACTGTTTTTT.

V and J are TRBV15 and TRBJ2-1, with D hard to call. In germline, CDR1 is LNHNV, CDR2 YYDKDF (reference sequence). CDR3 size: 14 residues. Trimming left V 1 base short and J 7 bases short, with 11 bases between. For the CDR3, the DNA is TGTGCCACCAGCAGAGTCGCGGCCGGGAATGAGCAGTTCTTC. This codes for CATSRVAAGNEQFF.

The chain has TRBV7-2 and TRBJ1-3; the D gene is possibly TRBD1 (6 bases). CDR3 length: 17 amino acids. V lost 5 bases and J 0 bases, leaving 17 bases between the germline ends. Germline assignment: CDR1 SGHTA and CDR2 FQGNSA. CDR3 in DNA: TGTGCCAGCAGCCATGCGCCGGGACATAGCTCTGGAAACACCATATATTTT. As protein: CASSHAPGHSSGNTIYF.

J is TRBJ2-5 and V is TRBV6-6; weak D call: TRBD2 (6 bases). Looked up from germline, CDR1 is MNHNY and CDR2 is SVGAGI (reference sequence). The CDR3 has 12 amino acids. V was trimmed by 2 bases and J by 5 bases, leaving 6 bases between them. As DNA, the CDR3 is TGTGCCAGCAGTTACGGGGGGGAGACCCAGTACTTC. Protein product: CASSYGGETQYF.

The V gene is TRBV11-2, the J gene TRBJ2-5; 7 nucleotides line up with TRBD1. The V segment lost 0 bases and the J segment 5 bases; nucleotides outside the gene matches: 3. This CDR3 has 14 residues. Germline V gene sequence: CDR1 SGHAT, CDR2 FQNNGV. The CDR3 DNA reads TGTGCCAGCAGCTTAGATGAGGGGGCGGAGACCCAGTACTTC. Its protein is CASSLDEGAETQYF.

The chain links TRBV7-2 to TRBJ2-3; 10 nucleotides align to TRBD2. The CDR3 sequence is 19 residues long. With 1 base clipped from V and 6 bases from J, the junction kept 16 bases outside the gene matches. From germline, CDR1 is SGHTA and CDR2 FQGNSA. The CDR3 is CASSLGASGSPGGDDTQYF. The CDR3 region has the DNA TGTGCCAGCAGCTTAGGAGCTAGCGGGAGCCCAGGGGGGGACGATACGCAGTATTTT.

The chain joins TRBV4-2 to TRBJ2-1, with a possible D match to TRBD1 (6 bases). Germline V gene sequence: CDR1 LGHNA, CDR2 YNFKEQ. This CDR3 comprises 17 residues. Trimming left V 0 bases short and J 4 bases short, with 16 bases between. The chain's CDR3 is CASSQEPPPGQYNEQFF. The DNA for the CDR3 is TGTGCCAGCAGCCAAGAACCACCTCCGGGACAATACAATGAGCAGTTCTTC.

The CDR3: CATSRDKGTEYGYTF. CDR3 coding DNA: TGTGCCACCAGCAGAGATAAAGGGACAGAATATGGCTACACCTTC. This rearrangement joins TRBV15 to TRBJ1-2, with 7 bases fitting TRBD1. Per germline, CDR1 LNHNV and CDR2 YYDKDF (reference sequence). The V gene end was trimmed by 0 bases and the J gene end by 5 bases; junction bases not matched to a gene: 6. This CDR3 is 15 amino acids long.

V usage is TRBV15 and J usage is TRBJ1-5; a weak D match, TRBD1 (5 bases). Germline assignment: CDR1 LNHNV and CDR2 YYDKDF (reference sequence). V shed 0 bases and J shed 7 bases, with 22 bases lying between them. This CDR3 has 18 residues. Here the CDR3 DNA reads TGTGCCACCAGCAGAGATGAACCCACAGCACGGGGGGGGCAGCCCCAGCATTTT. This gives the protein CATSRDEPTARGGQPQHF.

The V gene is TRBV4-1, the J gene TRBJ2-1, with 11 nucleotides matching TRBD2. The CDR3 extends over 15 amino acids. CDR1 MGHRA and CDR2 YSYEKL come from the germline V gene. V dropped 7 bases and J dropped 7; count of bases not matched to a gene: 9. CDR3 sequence reads: CASKGSGRAENEQFF. The CDR3 nucleotides are TGCGCCAGCAAAGGTAGCGGGAGGGCCGAAAATGAGCAGTTCTTC.

V usage is TRBV4-3 and J usage is TRBJ2-1; 8 nucleotides match TRBD2. Germline CDR1 reads LGHNA; CDR2 reads YSLEER. V was pared by 0 bases and J by 8 bases, with 9 bases of the junction left unmatched. This CDR3 comprises 16 residues. In nucleotides, the CDR3 is TGCGCCAGCAGCCAAGAGGGCGGGACTAGGCAGGATGAGCAGTTCTTC. Protein: CASSQEGGTRQDEQFF.

This rearrangement joins TRBV4-2 to TRBJ1-4; D remains unclear. The CDR3 totals 17 residues. Germline CDR1 is LGHNA and CDR2 is YNFKEQ. Between the trimmed V and J ends, which lost 1 base and 8 bases, there was a span of 20 bases. CDR3 sequence (DNA): TGTGCCAGCAGCCAAGGGGTAGGCGGTCAGTGGAACGAAAAACTGTTTTTT. Translated, it gives CASSQGVGGQWNEKLFF.

The chain recombines TRBV15 with TRBJ2-3; 11 bases match TRBD2. CDR1 LNHNV and CDR2 YYDKDF come from the germline V gene (reference sequence). V trimming: 1 base; J trimming: 5 bases; junction bases outside the gene matches: 8. This CDR3 contains 17 residues. This CDR3 reads CATSRVGLAGGIDTQYF. DNA of the CDR3: TGTGCCACCAGCAGAGTGGGGCTAGCGGGAGGTATAGATACGCAGTATTTT.

The V call is TRBV5-6, the J call TRBJ1-5; the D gene is possibly TRBD1 (6 bases). This CDR3 has 16 residues. CDR1 and CDR2 (germline): SGHDT, YYEEEE. Between the trimmed V and J ends, which lost 1 base and 3 bases, there was a span of 14 bases. This CDR3 is CASSLSTGRINQPQHF. The CDR3, as DNA: TGTGCCAGCAGCTTGAGTACAGGGCGGATCAATCAGCCCCAGCATTTT.

The chain has TRBV9 and TRBJ1-2; no clear D gene. This CDR3 spans 15 amino acids. CDR1 and CDR2 from the germline V gene are SGDLS and YYNGEE. V was pared by 3 bases and J by 2 bases, with 14 bases between. Here the CDR3 DNA reads TGTGCCAGCAGCGAACGTCCCCAGACAAACTATGGCTACACCTTC. Residues: CASSERPQTNYGYTF.

V and J are TRBV6-1 and TRBJ2-7, with 11 nucleotides matching TRBD1. CDR3 size: 15 residues. From germline, CDR1 is MNHNS and CDR2 SASEGT. V dropped 6 bases and J dropped 3; count of bases not matched to a gene: 7. The CDR3, as DNA: TGTGCCAGCAGGGACAGGGGGCGTCTATACTACGAGCAGTACTTC. It specifies CASRDRGRLYYEQYF.

This rearrangement joins TRBV27 to TRBJ2-7, with 8 bases identical to TRBD2. The CDR3 loop spans 15 amino acids. Trimming at V came to 2 bases and at J to 2 bases, leaving 5 bases not matched to a gene. Germline V lookup: CDR1 MNHEY, CDR2 SMNVEV (reference sequence). The CDR3 region is CASSLGLAGPYEQYF. The CDR3, as DNA: TGTGCCAGCAGTTTAGGGCTAGCGGGTCCCTACGAGCAGTACTTC.

The count of this clone is one. The chain recombines TRBV5-6 with TRBJ2-2, with 7 bases matching TRBD2. Losses at the gene ends were 0 bases for V and 1 base for J; bases not matched to a gene: 9. Per germline, CDR1 SGHDT and CDR2 YYEEEE. CDR3 length: 18 amino acids. This CDR3 is CASSLGTRSSGNTGELFF. The CDR3 nucleotides are TGTGCCAGCAGCTTGGGGACTAGGTCTAGCGGGAACACCGGGGAGCTGTTTTTT. The full variable domain, in which reference TRBV5-6 and TRBJ2-2 provide the parts outside the CDR3, is DAGVTQSPTHLIKTRGQQVTLRCSPKSGHDTVSWYQQALGQGPQFIFQYYEEEERQRGNFPDRFSGHQFPNYSSELNVNALLLGDSALYLCASSLGTRSSGNTGELFFGEGSRLTVL.

J is TRBJ1-2 and V is TRBV5-1; 9 nucleotides agree with TRBD1. Germline CDR1 SGHRS, CDR2 YFSETQ. V trimming: 4 bases; J trimming: 3 bases; junction bases outside the gene matches: 10. This CDR3 region has 16 residues. As DNA, the CDR3 is TGCGCCAGCAGCCCTGGACAGGGGATTTGGTACTATGGCTACACCTTC. Its protein product is CASSPGQGIWYYGYTF.

V is TRBV11-2 and J is TRBJ2-1, with 7 bases that match TRBD1. This CDR3 is built from 18 residues. After removal of 0 bases from V and 8 bases from J, the junction contained 16 bases not matched to a gene. Germline V gene data show CDR1 as SGHAT and CDR2 as FQNNGV. The CDR3 is CASSLDERGPTRSDEQFF. The CDR3 nucleotides are TGTGCCAGCAGCTTAGATGAAAGGGGGCCAACTCGGAGTGATGAGCAGTTCTTC.